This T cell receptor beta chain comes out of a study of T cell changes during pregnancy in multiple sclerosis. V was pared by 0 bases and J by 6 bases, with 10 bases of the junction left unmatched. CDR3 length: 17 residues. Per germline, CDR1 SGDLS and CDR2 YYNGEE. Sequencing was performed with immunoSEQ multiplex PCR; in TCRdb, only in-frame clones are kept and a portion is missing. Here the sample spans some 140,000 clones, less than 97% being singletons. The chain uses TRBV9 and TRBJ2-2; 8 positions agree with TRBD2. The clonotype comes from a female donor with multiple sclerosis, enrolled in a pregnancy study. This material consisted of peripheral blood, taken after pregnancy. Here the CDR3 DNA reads TGTGCCAGCAGCGTAGTAGGACCGGGAGGGCCCGCCGGGGAGCTGTTTTTT. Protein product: CASSVVGPGGPAGELFF.